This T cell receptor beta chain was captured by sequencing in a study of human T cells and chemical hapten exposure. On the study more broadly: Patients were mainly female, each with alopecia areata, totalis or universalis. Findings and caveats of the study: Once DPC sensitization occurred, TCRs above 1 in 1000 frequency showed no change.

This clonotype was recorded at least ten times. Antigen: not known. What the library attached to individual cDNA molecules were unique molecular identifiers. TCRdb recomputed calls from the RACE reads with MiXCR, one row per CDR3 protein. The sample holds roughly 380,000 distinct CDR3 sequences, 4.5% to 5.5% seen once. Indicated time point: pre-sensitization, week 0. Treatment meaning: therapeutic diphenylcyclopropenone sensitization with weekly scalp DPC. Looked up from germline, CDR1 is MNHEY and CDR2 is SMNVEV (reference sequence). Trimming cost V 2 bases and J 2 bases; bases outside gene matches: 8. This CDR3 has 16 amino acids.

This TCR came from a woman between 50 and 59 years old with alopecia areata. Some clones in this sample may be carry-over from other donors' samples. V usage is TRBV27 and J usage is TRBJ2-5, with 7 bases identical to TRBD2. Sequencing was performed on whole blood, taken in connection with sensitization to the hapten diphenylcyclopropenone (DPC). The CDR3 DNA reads TGTGCCAGCAGTTTAACCCCTAGCGGAAAACAAGAGACCCAGTACTTC. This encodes CASSLTPSGKQETQYF.